These 21 T cell receptor beta chains were all obtained from the same sample, sequenced in a study of somatic mutations in cytotoxic T cells in rheumatoid arthritis. Clones were read by immunoSEQ multiplex PCR, and TCRdb kept only the in-frame ones, dropping some. This sample has under 20,000 clones, with around 84% found just once. Sequencing was carried out using CD8+ T cells sorted from blood. The receptors stem from a woman aged 40 to 50 with rheumatoid arthritis.

This clone has just one count. The chain is built from TRBV7-6 and TRBJ2-1; 7 nucleotides align to TRBD2. V lost 5 bases, J lost 9 bases, and 7 bases stayed unmatched. This CDR3 comprises 13 residues. From germline, CDR1 is SGHVS and CDR2 FNYEAQ. The DNA for the CDR3 is TGTGCCAGCAGCGATCGGGGGGAAGGTGAGCAGTTCTTC. The encoded protein is CASSDRGEGEQFF.

This clone was observed once. The chain uses TRBV5-1 and TRBJ2-7; 8 bases align to TRBD2. The germline CDR1 and CDR2 sequences are SGHRS and YFSETQ. The CDR3 contains 15 residues. V lost 3 bases, J lost 0 bases, and 5 bases stayed unmatched. The CDR3 coding sequence is TGCGCCAGCAGCTCGCTAGCGGGCGACTCCTACGAGCAGTACTTC. It encodes CASSSLAGDSYEQYF.

The chain has TRBV7-2 and TRBJ2-3; 10 bases agree with TRBD2. Germline loops: CDR1 SGHTA, CDR2 FQGNSA. The CDR3 runs 16 residues. J was trimmed by 5 bases and V by 0 bases; bases with no gene match: 5. The CDR3 is CASSLAAGGLGDTQYF. CDR3 DNA sequence: TGTGCCAGCAGCTTAGCAGCGGGAGGGCTGGGAGATACGCAGTATTTT.

The chain uses TRBV5-6 and TRBJ2-3; TRBD2 agrees at 10 bases. V lost 3 bases and J lost 5; bases outside the gene matches: 15. CDR3 length equals 18 residues. Germline lookup yields CDR1 SGHDT and CDR2 YYEEEE. CDR3 bases: TGTGCCAGCAGCTCGCCACACCCCCCTAGCGGGAGAAGAGATACGCAGTATTTT. Amino acid sequence: CASSSPHPPSGRRDTQYF.

The chain combines TRBV7-3 with TRBJ2-2; the D gene is possibly TRBD2 (6 bases). V gave up 8 bases and J gave up 4 bases, with 8 bases separating them. Per germline, CDR1 SGHTA and CDR2 FQGTGA. This CDR3 spans 12 amino acids. The CDR3 DNA reads TGTGCCAGCCGGAGGGGCACCGGGGAGCTGTTTTTT. Translating gives CASRRGTGELFF.

The chain employs TRBV27 and TRBJ2-3, with TRBD2 matching 8 bases. This CDR3 comprises 17 residues. The J segment lost 2 bases and the V segment lost 0 bases, leaving 7 bases of the junction unmatched. Germline V gives CDR1 MNHEY, CDR2 SMNVEV (reference sequence). This CDR3 reads CASSLSVAGQPTDTQYF. The CDR3 DNA reads as TGTGCCAGCAGTTTATCGGTAGCGGGGCAGCCCACAGATACGCAGTATTTT.

V usage is TRBV12-5 and J usage is TRBJ1-1, with 8 bases matching TRBD1. V lost 6 bases to trimming and J lost 5 bases; unmatched junction nucleotides: 5. The CDR3 runs 13 residues. Germline V lookup: CDR1 LGHNT, CDR2 FRNRAP. CDR3 sequence reads: CASGAGGRTEAFF. CDR3 nucleotides: TGTGCTAGTGGGGCAGGGGGCCGGACTGAAGCTTTCTTT. Looking up the rest from reference TRBV12-5 and TRBJ1-1 gives the full variable domain: DARVTQTPRHKVTEMGQEVTMRCQPILGHNTVFWYRQTMMQGLELLAYFRNRAPLDDSGMPKDRFSAEMPDATLATLKIQPSEPRDSAVYFCASGAGGRTEAFFGQGTRLTVV.

CDR3 loop: CASSLDAGGRDNEQFF. CDR3 DNA sequence: TGTGCCAGCAGCTTAGATGCGGGAGGCCGGGACAATGAGCAGTTCTTC. The rearrangement joins TRBV7-9 to TRBJ2-1; 8 positions agree with TRBD2. Germline loops: CDR1 SEHNR, CDR2 FQNEAQ (reference sequence). The CDR3 has 16 residues. V lost 1 base to trimming and J lost 5 bases; unmatched junction nucleotides: 7.

This clone has more than one count but fewer than ten. The chain uses TRBV9 and TRBJ2-3; 7 bases are a match to TRBD2. The CDR3 spans 15 residues. J was trimmed by 1 base and V by 4 bases; bases with no gene match: 6. Germline loops: CDR1 SGDLS, CDR2 YYNGEE. Written as DNA, the CDR3 is TGTGCCAGCAGCCAAGATCGGGGGGGCACAGATACGCAGTATTTT. Translated, it gives CASSQDRGGTDTQYF.

CDR3 nucleotides: TGTGCCAGCAGCCACCAGGGGGCTGGTGGCTACACCTTC. Its translation: CASSHQGAGGYTF. The chain has TRBV5-6 and TRBJ1-2, with 8 nucleotides matching TRBD1. Germline-derived CDR1 and CDR2 are SGHDT and YYEEEE. The CDR3 totals 13 residues. V was pared by 4 bases and J by 7 bases, with 6 bases of the junction left unmatched.

V is TRBV5-8 and J is TRBJ2-1; no clear D. The CDR3 is 11 amino acids. From germline, CDR1 is SGHTS and CDR2 YDEGEE. V shed 8 bases and J shed 8 bases, with 11 bases lying between them. The CDR3 sequence: CASRLVYEQFF. The CDR3 DNA is TGTGCCAGTCGCCTAGTGTATGAGCAGTTCTTC.

The rearrangement links TRBV10-3 to TRBJ2-3; 7 bases match TRBD1. The CDR3 runs to 13 residues. The germline gives CDR1 ENHRY, CDR2 SYGVKD. Unmatched junction bases numbered 2, after V lost 8 bases and J lost 0 bases. CDR3 nucleotides: TGTGCCATCGGACAGGAGAGCACAGATACGCAGTATTTT. It yields the protein CAIGQESTDTQYF.

The V gene is TRBV27, the J gene TRBJ1-2, with D possibly being TRBD1 (6 bases). In germline, CDR1 is MNHEY, CDR2 SMNVEV (reference sequence). The V end was cut by 7 bases, the J end by 0 bases, with 9 bases between. This CDR3 spans 13 amino acids. The DNA for the CDR3 is TGTGCCAGCAAGACAGGAGCTAACTATGGCTACACCTTC. Translation gives CASKTGANYGYTF.

The chain carries TRBV15 and TRBJ2-3; 7 nucleotides agree with TRBD2. The CDR3 sequence is 16 residues long. V lost 6 bases to trimming and J lost 2 bases; unmatched junction nucleotides: 11. Germline CDR1 reads LNHNV; CDR2 reads YYDKDF (reference sequence). The chain's CDR3 is CATRSWERGLTDTQYF. CDR3 DNA: TGTGCCACCAGGTCTTGGGAGCGGGGCCTCACAGATACGCAGTATTTT.

This clone has just one count. The V and J genes are TRBV6-7 and TRBJ2-2; 7 nucleotides agree with TRBD2. TRBV6-7 is filed as an ORF, its function uncertain. CDR3 length equals 14 residues. V lost 2 bases to trimming and J lost 5 bases; unmatched junction nucleotides: 2. CDR3 sequence: CASSYRGDTGELFF. Written as DNA, the CDR3 is TGTGCCAGCAGTTACCGGGGGGATACCGGGGAGCTGTTTTTT.

The chain carries TRBV30 and TRBJ2-3; D not certain. Germline V gene lookup returns CDR1 GTSNPN and CDR2 SVGIG (reference sequence). The CDR3 has 11 amino acids. Between the trimmed V and J ends, which lost 5 bases and 3 bases, there was a span of 6 bases. CDR3 protein: CAWATTDTQYF. The CDR3 nucleotides read TGTGCCTGGGCAACTACAGATACGCAGTATTTT.

The chain has TRBV2 and TRBJ2-5; D gene ambiguous. Trimming left V 2 bases short and J 4 bases short, with 8 bases between. The CDR3 length is 13 residues. CDR1 is SNHLY, CDR2 FYNNEI, per germline. CDR3: CASSEQQLETQYF. The CDR3 coding sequence is TGTGCCAGCAGTGAACAACAGTTAGAGACCCAGTACTTC.

The rearrangement joins TRBV13 to TRBJ2-5; D gene uncertain. The CDR3 runs to 12 residues. The V and J ends lost 5 bases and 5 bases respectively, with 9 bases between them. Germline-derived CDR1 and CDR2 are PRHDT and FYEKMQ (reference sequence). The CDR3 DNA sequence: TGTGCCAGCAGCCAAGAGTGGGAGACCCAGTACTTC. Translation gives CASSQEWETQYF.

This rearrangement joins TRBV21-1 to TRBJ1-2; the D call TRBD1 from the table was never checked on the DNA. TRBV21-1 is annotated as a pseudogene. CDR3 length equals 15 residues. The CDR3 DNA reads TGTGCCAGCAGCAAAGAAGGGACAACCACTTATGGCTACACCTTC. This gives the protein CASSKEGTTTYGYTF.

The CDR3 loop reads CASSFGSSYNSPLHF. The CDR3 DNA reads as TGTGCCAGCAGCTTTGGGAGCTCCTATAATTCACCCCTCCACTTT. The V call is TRBV5-6, the J call TRBJ1-6; D call uncertain. The CDR3 contains 15 residues. Germline V gene sequence: CDR1 SGHDT, CDR2 YYEEEE. V lost 2 bases and J lost 0, with 6 bases in between.

This chain connects TRBV4-1 to TRBJ2-1; 8 nucleotides align to TRBD1. CDR1 is MGHRA and CDR2 is YSYEKL in the germline V gene. There are 16 residues in the CDR3. V lost 1 base and J lost 8; bases outside the gene matches: 10. CDR3 sequence: CASSQAQGAEGHEQFF. DNA for the CDR3: TGCGCCAGCAGCCAAGCCCAGGGGGCGGAGGGGCATGAGCAGTTCTTC.